This entry lists 9 T cell receptor beta chains sequenced from one sample in a study of blood T cell repertoires in COVID-19. The protocol was immunoSEQ multiplex PCR, while the TCRdb copy is restricted to in-frame clones and leaves out a portion. The sample includes approximately 300,000 clones, 85% seen only once; the top ten take 1.5% to 2%. The material sequenced was PBMCs or T cells enriched from blood (not recorded which). The receptors shown here come from a woman in her 30s who had been exposed to COVID-19.

J is TRBJ1-1 and V is TRBV5-8, with TRBD1 matching over 9 bases. This CDR3 comprises 14 residues. Germline CDR1 and CDR2: SGHTS and YDEGEE. V trimming: 1 base; J trimming: 6 bases; junction bases outside the gene matches: 4. CDR3 sequence (DNA): TGTGCCAGCAGCTTGCACAGGGGGCTTCCTGAAGCTTTCTTT. The encoded protein is CASSLHRGLPEAFF.

The chain combines TRBV9 with TRBJ1-1; D gene ambiguous. Germline CDR1 SGDLS, CDR2 YYNGEE. V lost 4 bases to trimming and J lost 3 bases, with 13 bases between them. There are 14 residues in the CDR3. The CDR3 nucleotides read TGTGCCAGCAGCCCCCACGCCAGTTACACTGAAGCTTTCTTT. It codes for CASSPHASYTEAFF. The full variable domain, completed using reference TRBV9 and TRBJ1-1, is DSGVTQTPKHLITATGQRVTLRCSPRSGDLSVYWYQQSLDQGLQFLIQYYNGEERAKGNILERFSAQQFPDLHSELNLSSLELGDSALYFCASSPHASYTEAFFGQGTRLTVV.

The genes are TRBV18 and TRBJ1-3; D ambiguous. V dropped 3 bases and J dropped 0 bases, with 6 bases sitting between them. CDR1 and CDR2 (germline): KGHSH, LQKENI. The CDR3 loop spans 14 amino acids. CDR3 loop: CASSPGNSGNTIYF. The CDR3 DNA is TGTGCCAGCTCACCTGGCAACTCTGGAAACACCATATATTTT. The whole variable domain, filled in from reference TRBV18 and TRBJ1-3, reads NAGVMQNPRHLVRRRGQEARLRCSPMKGHSHVYWYRQLPEEGLKFMVYLQKENIIDESGMPKERFSAEFPKEGPSILRIQQVVRGDSAAYFCASSPGNSGNTIYFGEGSWLTVV.

This clone was seen once. The chain joins TRBV19 to TRBJ1-4, with 9 bases identical to TRBD1. The V gene end was trimmed by 5 bases and the J gene end by 11 bases; junction bases not matched to a gene: 12. The CDR3 contains 15 residues. Germline CDR1 and CDR2: LNHDA and SQIVND (reference sequence). Here the CDR3 DNA reads TGTGCCAGTAGTCGTCCCGGGACAGGGCTCGGGAAACTGTTTTTT. This gives the protein CASSRPGTGLGKLFF.

The chain recombines TRBV18 with TRBJ1-3; 7 bases map to TRBD1. Germline V gene data show CDR1 as KGHSH and CDR2 as LQKENI. V lost 1 base to trimming and J lost 1 base; unmatched junction nucleotides: 4. This CDR3 contains 16 residues. Written as DNA, the CDR3 is TGTGCCAGCTCACCACGTAGGGGGCAGTCTGGAAACACCATATATTTT. Translating gives CASSPRRGQSGNTIYF.

This clone was counted between two and nine times. The rearrangement uses TRBV10-3 and TRBJ2-2; TRBD1 aligns across 7 bases. Germline loops: CDR1 ENHRY, CDR2 SYGVKD. This CDR3 spans 16 amino acids. The J segment lost 9 bases and the V segment lost 2 bases, leaving 12 bases of the junction unmatched. Here the CDR3 reads CAISEPYSRGLRELFF. As DNA, the CDR3 is TGTGCCATCAGTGAGCCCTACTCAAGGGGGCTCAGGGAGCTGTTTTTT.

The chain employs TRBV5-1 and TRBJ1-1; 7 nucleotides align to TRBD1. CDR1 and CDR2 from the germline V gene are SGHRS and YFSETQ. The CDR3 is made up of 16 amino acids. Trimming at V came to 0 bases and at J to 4 bases, leaving 9 bases not matched to a gene. The CDR3 DNA follows: TGCGCCAGCAGCTTGGCGACAGGGTTCGGGAGCACTGAAGCTTTCTTT. Translating it yields CASSLATGFGSTEAFF.

The gene calls are TRBV24-1 and TRBJ1-1; D uncertain. V was trimmed by 6 bases and J by 1 base, leaving 8 bases between them. This CDR3 region has 13 residues. Germline V gives CDR1 KGHDR, CDR2 SFDVKD. The CDR3 region is CATSPDSNTEAFF. For the CDR3, the DNA is TGTGCCACCAGTCCGGACTCGAACACTGAAGCTTTCTTT.

The chain has TRBV6-5 and TRBJ2-7, with TRBD1 identical over 8 bases. Germline V gives CDR1 MNHEY, CDR2 SVGAGI. The CDR3 consists of 13 residues. The trim removed 7 bases at V and 2 bases at J, leaving 4 bases unmatched. The CDR3 loop is CASTMGQAYEQYF. CDR3 nucleotide sequence: TGTGCCAGCACCATGGGACAGGCCTACGAGCAGTACTTC.